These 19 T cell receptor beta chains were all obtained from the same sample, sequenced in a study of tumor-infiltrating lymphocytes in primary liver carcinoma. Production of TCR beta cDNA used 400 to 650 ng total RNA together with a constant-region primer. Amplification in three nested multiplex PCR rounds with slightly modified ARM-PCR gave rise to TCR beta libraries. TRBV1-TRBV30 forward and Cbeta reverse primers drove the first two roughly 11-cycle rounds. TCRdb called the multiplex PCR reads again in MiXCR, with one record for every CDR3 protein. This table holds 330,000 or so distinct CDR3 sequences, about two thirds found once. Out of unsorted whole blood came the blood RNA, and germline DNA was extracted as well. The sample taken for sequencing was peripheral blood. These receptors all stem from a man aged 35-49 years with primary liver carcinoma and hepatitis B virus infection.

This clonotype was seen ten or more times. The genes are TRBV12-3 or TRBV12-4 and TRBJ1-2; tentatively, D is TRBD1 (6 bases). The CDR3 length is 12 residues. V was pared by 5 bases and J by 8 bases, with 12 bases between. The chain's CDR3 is CASSMTGRGYTF. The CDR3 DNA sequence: TGTGCCAGCAGTATGACAGGCCGCGGCTACACCTTC.

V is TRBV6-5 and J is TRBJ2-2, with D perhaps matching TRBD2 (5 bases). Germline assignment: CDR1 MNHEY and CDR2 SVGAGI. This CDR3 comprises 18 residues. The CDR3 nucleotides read TGTGTCAACAGTTACTCATCTTTTAGCGAACCGAACACCGGGGAGCTGTTTTTT. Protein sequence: CVNSYSSFSEPNTGELFF.

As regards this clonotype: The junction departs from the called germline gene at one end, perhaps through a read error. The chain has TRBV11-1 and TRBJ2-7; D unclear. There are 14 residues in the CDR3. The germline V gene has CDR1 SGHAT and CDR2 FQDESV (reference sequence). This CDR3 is CASSTMASSYEQYF. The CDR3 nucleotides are TGTGCCAGTAGCACCATGGCCTCCTCCTACGAGCAGTATTTC.

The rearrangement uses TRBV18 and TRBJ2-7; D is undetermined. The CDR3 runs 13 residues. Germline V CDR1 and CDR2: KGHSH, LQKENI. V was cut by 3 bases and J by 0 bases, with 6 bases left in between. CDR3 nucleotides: TGTGCCAGCTCACCGGGCGTCTCCTACGAGCAGTACTTC. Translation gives CASSPGVSYEQYF.

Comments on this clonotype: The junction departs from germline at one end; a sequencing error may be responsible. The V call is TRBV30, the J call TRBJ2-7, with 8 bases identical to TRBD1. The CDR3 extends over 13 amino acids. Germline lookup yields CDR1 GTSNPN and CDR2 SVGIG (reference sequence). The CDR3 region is CVWTDRGDYEQYF. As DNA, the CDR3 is TGTGTCTGGACCGACAGGGGCGACTACGAGCAGTACTTC.

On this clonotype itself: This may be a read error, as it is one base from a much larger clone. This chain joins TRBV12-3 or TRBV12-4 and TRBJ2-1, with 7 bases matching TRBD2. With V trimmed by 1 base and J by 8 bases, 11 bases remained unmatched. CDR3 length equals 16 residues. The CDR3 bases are TGTGCCAGCAGTTTAGTAGGCGGGAGTTGGTTTTATGAGCAGTTCTTC. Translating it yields CASSLVGGSWFYEQFF.

Here the CDR3 reads CASLLAGDNEQFF. The DNA for the CDR3 is TGTGCCAGCCTATTAGCGGGGGACAATGAGCAGTTCTTC. V usage is TRBV6-2 or TRBV6-3 and J usage is TRBJ2-1; 9 bases line up with TRBD2. CDR3 size: 13 residues. Germline loops: CDR1 MNHEY, CDR2 SVGEGT. The trim removed 8 bases at V and 5 bases at J, leaving 4 bases unmatched.

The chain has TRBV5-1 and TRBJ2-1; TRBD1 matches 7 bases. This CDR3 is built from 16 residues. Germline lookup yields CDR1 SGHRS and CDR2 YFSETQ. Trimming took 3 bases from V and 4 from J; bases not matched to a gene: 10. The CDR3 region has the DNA TGCGCCAGCAGCTCAGCGACAGGGTTGAAATACAATGAGCAGTTCTTC. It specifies CASSSATGLKYNEQFF.

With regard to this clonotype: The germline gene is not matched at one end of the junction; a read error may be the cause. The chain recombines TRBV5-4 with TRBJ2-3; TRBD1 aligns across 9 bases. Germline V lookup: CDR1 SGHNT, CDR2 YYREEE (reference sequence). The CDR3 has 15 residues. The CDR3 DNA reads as TGTGACAGCAGCTCGGGACAGGGCAGCACAGATACGCAGTATTTT. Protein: CDSSSGQGSTDTQYF.

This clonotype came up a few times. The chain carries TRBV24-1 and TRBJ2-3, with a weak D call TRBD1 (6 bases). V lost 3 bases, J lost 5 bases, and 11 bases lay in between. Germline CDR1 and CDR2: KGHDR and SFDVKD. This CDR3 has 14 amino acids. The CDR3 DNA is TGTGCCACCAGTGATATTACAGGGATAGATACGCAGTATTTT. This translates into CATSDITGIDTQYF.

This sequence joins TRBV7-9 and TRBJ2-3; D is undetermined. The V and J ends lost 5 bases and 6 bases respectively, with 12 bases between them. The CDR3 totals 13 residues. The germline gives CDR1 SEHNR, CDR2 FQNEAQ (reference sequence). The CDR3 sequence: CASSIRSMDTQYF. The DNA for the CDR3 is TGTGCCAGCAGCATCCGGTCTATGGATACGCAGTATTTT.

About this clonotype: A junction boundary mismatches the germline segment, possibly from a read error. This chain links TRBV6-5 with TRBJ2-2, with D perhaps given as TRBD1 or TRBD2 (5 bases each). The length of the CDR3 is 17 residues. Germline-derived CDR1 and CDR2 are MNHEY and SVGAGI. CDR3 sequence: CASTLGTGNVVTGELLF. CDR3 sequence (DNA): TGTGCCAGCACCCTAGGGACGGGGAATGTGGTCACCGGGGAGCTGCTTTTT.

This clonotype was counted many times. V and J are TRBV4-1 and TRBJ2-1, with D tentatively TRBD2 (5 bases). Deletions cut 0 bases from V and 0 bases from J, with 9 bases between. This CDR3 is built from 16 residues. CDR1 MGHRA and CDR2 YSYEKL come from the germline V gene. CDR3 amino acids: CASSQDGAASYNEQFF. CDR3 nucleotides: TGCGCCAGCAGCCAAGATGGAGCGGCCTCCTACAATGAGCAGTTCTTC.

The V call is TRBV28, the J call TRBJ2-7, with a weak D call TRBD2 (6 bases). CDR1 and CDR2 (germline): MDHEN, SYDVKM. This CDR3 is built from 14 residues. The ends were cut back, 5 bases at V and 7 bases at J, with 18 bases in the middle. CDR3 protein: CASSPSGEAGEQYF. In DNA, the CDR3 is TGTGCCAGCAGTCCCTCGGGGGAGGCGGGGGAGCAGTACTTC.

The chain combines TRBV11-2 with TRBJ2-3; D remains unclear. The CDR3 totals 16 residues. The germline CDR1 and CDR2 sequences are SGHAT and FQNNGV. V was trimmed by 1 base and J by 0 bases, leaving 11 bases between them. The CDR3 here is CASSLVEQLSTDTQYF. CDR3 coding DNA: TGTGCCAGCAGCTTAGTCGAACAGCTTAGCACAGATACGCAGTATTTT. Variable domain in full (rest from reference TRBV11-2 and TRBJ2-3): EAGVAQSPRYKIIEKRQSVAFWCNPISGHATLYWYQQILGQGPKLLIQFQNNGVVDDSQLPKDRFSAERLKGVDSTLKIQPAKLEDSAVYLCASSLVEQLSTDTQYFGPGTRLTVL.

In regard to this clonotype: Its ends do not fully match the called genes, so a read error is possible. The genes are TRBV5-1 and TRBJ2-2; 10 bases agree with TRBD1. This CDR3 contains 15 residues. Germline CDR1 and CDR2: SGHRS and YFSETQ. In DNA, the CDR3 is TGCGCCAACAGCTTGGACAGGGGGGACACCGGGGAGCTGTTTTTT. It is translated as CANSLDRGDTGELFF.

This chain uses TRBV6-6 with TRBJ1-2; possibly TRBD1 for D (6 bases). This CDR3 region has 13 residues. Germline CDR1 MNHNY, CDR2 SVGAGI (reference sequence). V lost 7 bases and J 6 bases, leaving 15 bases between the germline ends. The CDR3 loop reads CASTTTGTNGYTF. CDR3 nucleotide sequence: TGTGCCAGCACAACCACAGGGACCAATGGCTACACCTTC.

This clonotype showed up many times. The CDR3 reads CASSRTGTGGLSGNTIYF. CDR3 coding DNA: TGTGCCAGCAGTCGCACCGGGACAGGGGGCCTCTCTGGAAACACCATATATTTT. The chain is built from TRBV6-5 and TRBJ1-3, with 12 bases matching TRBD1. Germline V CDR1 and CDR2: MNHEY, SVGAGI. J gave up 0 bases and V 5 bases, and 8 bases lay outside the gene matches. The CDR3 consists of 18 residues.

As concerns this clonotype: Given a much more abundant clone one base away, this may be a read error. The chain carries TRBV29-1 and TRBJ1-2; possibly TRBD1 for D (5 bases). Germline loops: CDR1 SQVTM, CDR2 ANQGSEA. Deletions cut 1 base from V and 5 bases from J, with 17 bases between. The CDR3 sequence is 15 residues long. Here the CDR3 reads CSVEVGPQVGYGYTF. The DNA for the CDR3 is TGCAGCGTTGAAGTAGGCCCACAGGTAGGGTATGGCTACACCTTC.